The clone carrying this TCR beta chain appeared a single time. The V and J ends lost 5 bases and 3 bases, in that order; junction bases with no gene match: 2. Germline V gives CDR1 LGHDT, CDR2 YNNKEL (reference sequence). This CDR3 has 13 amino acids. The record originates from a study of blood T cell repertoires in COVID-19. Study-wide background: The United States, Italy and Spain provided the acute and convalescent COVID-19 samples.

In the authors' methods: It was from reference gene primer amplification that nucleated cell counts were estimated. Some clones are missing from TCRdb's copy, which holds only in-frame ones; the method was immunoSEQ multiplex PCR. V and J calls and clone size come straight from that table; D and trimming were deduced from the DNA. The table records 200,000 to 250,000 clones, 70% to 85% of them present only once. Sequenced: peripheral blood. The source of this sequence is a woman older than 75 with COVID-19, enrolled during active disease. The chain is built from TRBV3-1 (or the pseudogene TRBV3-2) and TRBJ2-7; TRBD2 matches at 9 bases. The DNA for the CDR3 is TGTGCCAGCAGCGTTAGCGGGGGCTACGAGCAGTACTTC. Translated: CASSVSGGYEQYF.